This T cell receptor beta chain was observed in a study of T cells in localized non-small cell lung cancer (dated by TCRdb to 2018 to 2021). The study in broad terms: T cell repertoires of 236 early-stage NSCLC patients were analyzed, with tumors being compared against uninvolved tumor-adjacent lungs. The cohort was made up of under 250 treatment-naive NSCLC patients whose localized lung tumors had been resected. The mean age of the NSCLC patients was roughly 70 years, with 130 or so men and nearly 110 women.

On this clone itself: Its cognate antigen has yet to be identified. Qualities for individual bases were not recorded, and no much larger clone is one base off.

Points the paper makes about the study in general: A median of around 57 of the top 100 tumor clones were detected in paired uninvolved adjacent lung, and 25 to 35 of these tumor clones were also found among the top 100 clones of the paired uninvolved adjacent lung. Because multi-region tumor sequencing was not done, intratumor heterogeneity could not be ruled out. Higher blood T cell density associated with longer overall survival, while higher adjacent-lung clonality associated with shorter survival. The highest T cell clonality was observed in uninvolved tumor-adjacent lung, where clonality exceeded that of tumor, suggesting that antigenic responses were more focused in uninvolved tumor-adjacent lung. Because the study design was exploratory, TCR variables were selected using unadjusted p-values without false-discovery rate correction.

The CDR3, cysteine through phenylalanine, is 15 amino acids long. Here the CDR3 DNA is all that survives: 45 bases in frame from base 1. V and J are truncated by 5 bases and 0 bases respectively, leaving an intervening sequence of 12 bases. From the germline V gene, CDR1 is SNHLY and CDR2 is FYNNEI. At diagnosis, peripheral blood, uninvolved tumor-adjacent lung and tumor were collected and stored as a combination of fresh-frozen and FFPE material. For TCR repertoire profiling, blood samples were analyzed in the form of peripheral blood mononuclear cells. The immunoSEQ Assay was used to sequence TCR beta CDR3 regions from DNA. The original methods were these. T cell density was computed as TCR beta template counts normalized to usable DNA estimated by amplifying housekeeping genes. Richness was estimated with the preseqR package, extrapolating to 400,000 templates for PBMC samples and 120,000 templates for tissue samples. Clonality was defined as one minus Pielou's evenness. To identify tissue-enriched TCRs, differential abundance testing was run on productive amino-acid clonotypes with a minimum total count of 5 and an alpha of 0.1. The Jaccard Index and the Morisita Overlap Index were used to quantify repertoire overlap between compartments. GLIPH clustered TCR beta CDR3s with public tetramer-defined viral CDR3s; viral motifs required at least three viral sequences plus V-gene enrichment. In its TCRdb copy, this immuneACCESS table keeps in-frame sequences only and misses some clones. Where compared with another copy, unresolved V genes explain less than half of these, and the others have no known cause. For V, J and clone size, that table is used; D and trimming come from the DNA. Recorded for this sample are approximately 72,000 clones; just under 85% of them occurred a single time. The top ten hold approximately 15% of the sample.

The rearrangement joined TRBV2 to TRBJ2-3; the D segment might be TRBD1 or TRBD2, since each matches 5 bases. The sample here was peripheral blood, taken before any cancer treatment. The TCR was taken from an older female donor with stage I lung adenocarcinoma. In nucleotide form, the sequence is TGTGCCAGCAGTCGGGGACCCACTAGCACAGATACGCAGTATTTT. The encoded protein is CASSRGPTSTDTQYF.